The sequence of this T cell receptor beta chain was determined in a study of blood T cell repertoires in COVID-19. Clones were read by immunoSEQ multiplex PCR, and TCRdb kept only the in-frame ones, dropping some. The sample lists some 150,000 clones, roughly 88% occurring once. Trimming stripped 2 bases from V and 8 bases from J, with 8 bases between. Germline V CDR1 and CDR2: SGHRS, YFSETQ. This CDR3 has 12 amino acids. This chain joins TRBV5-1 and TRBJ2-1; D gene uncertain. The sample was PBMCs or T cells enriched from blood (not recorded which). The origin of this receptor is a woman between 25 and 40 years old with acute COVID-19. The CDR3 DNA is TGCGCCAGCAGCTTTAACATCGATGAGCAGTTCTTC. As protein: CASSFNIDEQFF.